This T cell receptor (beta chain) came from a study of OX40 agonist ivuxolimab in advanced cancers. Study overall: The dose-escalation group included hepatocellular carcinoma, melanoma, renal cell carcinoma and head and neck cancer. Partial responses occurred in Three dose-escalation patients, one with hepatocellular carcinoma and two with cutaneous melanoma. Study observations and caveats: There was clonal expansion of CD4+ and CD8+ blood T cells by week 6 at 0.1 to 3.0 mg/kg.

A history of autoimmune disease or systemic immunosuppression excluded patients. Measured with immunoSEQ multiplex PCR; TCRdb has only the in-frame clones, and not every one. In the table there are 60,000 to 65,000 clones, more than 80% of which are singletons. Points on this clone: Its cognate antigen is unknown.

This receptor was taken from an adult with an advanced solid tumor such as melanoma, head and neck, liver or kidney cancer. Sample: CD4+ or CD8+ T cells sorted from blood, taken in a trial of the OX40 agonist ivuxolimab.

CDR3 nucleotides: TGTGCCAGCAGTTTCGGGGGAGCCACTGAAGCTTTCTTT. Its translation: CASSFGGATEAFF. The rearrangement joins TRBV6-6 to TRBJ1-1; possible D gene TRBD1, 5 bases. V dropped 4 bases and J dropped 4 bases, with 10 bases sitting between them. Germline-derived CDR1 and CDR2 are MNHNY and SVGAGI (reference sequence). This CDR3 comprises 13 residues.